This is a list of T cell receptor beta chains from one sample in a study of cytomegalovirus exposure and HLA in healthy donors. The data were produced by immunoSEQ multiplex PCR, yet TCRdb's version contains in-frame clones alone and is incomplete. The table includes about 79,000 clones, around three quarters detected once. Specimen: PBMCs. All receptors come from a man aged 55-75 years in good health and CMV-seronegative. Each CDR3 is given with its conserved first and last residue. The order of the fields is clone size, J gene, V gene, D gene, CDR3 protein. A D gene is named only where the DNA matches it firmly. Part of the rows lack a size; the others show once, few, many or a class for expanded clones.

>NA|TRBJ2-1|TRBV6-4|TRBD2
CASSLYSSGISNEQFF
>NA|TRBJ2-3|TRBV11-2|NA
CASAEVGGPPDTQYF
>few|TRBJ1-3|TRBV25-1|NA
CASTMAGAGNTIYF
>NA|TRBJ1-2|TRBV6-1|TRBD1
CASSGPTGGADTF
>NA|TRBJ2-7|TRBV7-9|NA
CASSLGGRGYDEQYF
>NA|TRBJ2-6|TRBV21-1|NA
CASSKEGLAESSGANVLTF
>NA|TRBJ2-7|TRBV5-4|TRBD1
CASSFSTGDDEQYF
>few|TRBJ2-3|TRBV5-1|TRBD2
CASRSLAGVGMTDTQYF
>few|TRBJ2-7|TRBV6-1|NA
CASESGLAREQYF
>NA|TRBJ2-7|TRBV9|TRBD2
CASSPSGGAAYEQYF
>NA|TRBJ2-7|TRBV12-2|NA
CASRLTPRGRLRYEQYF
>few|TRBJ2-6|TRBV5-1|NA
CASSLAGYGVNVLTF
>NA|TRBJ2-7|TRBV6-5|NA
CASSFRGDSEQYF
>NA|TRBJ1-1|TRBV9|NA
CASSVTGNTEAFF
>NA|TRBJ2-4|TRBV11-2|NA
CASSYTGPNIQYF
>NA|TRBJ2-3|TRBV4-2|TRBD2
CASSQGLAEPGDTQYF
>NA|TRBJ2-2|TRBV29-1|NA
CSVQVSQNTGELFF
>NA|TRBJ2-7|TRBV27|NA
CASAQNSYEQYF
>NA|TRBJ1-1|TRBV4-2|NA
CASSQVQVGNTEAFF
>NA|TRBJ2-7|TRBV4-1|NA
CASSQDGAAGEAYEQYF
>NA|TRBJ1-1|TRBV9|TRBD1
CASSPGQINTEAFF
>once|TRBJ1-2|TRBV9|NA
CASSVGTASNYGYTF
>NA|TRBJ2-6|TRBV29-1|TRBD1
CSVGQGASSGANVLTF
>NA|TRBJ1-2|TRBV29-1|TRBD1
CSVGGGQGISGYTF
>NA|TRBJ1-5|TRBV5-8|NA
CASSKDRDMVNQPQHF
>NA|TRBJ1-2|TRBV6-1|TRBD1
CASSQTGTESGYTF
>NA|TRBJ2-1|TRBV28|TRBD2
CASNPPGLAGGGNEQFF
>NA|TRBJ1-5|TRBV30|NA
CAWRAPNQPQHF
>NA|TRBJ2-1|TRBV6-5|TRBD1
CASSYDRGAPNEQFF
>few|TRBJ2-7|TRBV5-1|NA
CASSLEGWGSAYEQYF
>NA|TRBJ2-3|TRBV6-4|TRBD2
CASSDLAGADTQYF
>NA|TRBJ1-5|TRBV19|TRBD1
CASSGTGGPQPQHF
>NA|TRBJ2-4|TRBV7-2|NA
CASSLGPLAKNIQYF